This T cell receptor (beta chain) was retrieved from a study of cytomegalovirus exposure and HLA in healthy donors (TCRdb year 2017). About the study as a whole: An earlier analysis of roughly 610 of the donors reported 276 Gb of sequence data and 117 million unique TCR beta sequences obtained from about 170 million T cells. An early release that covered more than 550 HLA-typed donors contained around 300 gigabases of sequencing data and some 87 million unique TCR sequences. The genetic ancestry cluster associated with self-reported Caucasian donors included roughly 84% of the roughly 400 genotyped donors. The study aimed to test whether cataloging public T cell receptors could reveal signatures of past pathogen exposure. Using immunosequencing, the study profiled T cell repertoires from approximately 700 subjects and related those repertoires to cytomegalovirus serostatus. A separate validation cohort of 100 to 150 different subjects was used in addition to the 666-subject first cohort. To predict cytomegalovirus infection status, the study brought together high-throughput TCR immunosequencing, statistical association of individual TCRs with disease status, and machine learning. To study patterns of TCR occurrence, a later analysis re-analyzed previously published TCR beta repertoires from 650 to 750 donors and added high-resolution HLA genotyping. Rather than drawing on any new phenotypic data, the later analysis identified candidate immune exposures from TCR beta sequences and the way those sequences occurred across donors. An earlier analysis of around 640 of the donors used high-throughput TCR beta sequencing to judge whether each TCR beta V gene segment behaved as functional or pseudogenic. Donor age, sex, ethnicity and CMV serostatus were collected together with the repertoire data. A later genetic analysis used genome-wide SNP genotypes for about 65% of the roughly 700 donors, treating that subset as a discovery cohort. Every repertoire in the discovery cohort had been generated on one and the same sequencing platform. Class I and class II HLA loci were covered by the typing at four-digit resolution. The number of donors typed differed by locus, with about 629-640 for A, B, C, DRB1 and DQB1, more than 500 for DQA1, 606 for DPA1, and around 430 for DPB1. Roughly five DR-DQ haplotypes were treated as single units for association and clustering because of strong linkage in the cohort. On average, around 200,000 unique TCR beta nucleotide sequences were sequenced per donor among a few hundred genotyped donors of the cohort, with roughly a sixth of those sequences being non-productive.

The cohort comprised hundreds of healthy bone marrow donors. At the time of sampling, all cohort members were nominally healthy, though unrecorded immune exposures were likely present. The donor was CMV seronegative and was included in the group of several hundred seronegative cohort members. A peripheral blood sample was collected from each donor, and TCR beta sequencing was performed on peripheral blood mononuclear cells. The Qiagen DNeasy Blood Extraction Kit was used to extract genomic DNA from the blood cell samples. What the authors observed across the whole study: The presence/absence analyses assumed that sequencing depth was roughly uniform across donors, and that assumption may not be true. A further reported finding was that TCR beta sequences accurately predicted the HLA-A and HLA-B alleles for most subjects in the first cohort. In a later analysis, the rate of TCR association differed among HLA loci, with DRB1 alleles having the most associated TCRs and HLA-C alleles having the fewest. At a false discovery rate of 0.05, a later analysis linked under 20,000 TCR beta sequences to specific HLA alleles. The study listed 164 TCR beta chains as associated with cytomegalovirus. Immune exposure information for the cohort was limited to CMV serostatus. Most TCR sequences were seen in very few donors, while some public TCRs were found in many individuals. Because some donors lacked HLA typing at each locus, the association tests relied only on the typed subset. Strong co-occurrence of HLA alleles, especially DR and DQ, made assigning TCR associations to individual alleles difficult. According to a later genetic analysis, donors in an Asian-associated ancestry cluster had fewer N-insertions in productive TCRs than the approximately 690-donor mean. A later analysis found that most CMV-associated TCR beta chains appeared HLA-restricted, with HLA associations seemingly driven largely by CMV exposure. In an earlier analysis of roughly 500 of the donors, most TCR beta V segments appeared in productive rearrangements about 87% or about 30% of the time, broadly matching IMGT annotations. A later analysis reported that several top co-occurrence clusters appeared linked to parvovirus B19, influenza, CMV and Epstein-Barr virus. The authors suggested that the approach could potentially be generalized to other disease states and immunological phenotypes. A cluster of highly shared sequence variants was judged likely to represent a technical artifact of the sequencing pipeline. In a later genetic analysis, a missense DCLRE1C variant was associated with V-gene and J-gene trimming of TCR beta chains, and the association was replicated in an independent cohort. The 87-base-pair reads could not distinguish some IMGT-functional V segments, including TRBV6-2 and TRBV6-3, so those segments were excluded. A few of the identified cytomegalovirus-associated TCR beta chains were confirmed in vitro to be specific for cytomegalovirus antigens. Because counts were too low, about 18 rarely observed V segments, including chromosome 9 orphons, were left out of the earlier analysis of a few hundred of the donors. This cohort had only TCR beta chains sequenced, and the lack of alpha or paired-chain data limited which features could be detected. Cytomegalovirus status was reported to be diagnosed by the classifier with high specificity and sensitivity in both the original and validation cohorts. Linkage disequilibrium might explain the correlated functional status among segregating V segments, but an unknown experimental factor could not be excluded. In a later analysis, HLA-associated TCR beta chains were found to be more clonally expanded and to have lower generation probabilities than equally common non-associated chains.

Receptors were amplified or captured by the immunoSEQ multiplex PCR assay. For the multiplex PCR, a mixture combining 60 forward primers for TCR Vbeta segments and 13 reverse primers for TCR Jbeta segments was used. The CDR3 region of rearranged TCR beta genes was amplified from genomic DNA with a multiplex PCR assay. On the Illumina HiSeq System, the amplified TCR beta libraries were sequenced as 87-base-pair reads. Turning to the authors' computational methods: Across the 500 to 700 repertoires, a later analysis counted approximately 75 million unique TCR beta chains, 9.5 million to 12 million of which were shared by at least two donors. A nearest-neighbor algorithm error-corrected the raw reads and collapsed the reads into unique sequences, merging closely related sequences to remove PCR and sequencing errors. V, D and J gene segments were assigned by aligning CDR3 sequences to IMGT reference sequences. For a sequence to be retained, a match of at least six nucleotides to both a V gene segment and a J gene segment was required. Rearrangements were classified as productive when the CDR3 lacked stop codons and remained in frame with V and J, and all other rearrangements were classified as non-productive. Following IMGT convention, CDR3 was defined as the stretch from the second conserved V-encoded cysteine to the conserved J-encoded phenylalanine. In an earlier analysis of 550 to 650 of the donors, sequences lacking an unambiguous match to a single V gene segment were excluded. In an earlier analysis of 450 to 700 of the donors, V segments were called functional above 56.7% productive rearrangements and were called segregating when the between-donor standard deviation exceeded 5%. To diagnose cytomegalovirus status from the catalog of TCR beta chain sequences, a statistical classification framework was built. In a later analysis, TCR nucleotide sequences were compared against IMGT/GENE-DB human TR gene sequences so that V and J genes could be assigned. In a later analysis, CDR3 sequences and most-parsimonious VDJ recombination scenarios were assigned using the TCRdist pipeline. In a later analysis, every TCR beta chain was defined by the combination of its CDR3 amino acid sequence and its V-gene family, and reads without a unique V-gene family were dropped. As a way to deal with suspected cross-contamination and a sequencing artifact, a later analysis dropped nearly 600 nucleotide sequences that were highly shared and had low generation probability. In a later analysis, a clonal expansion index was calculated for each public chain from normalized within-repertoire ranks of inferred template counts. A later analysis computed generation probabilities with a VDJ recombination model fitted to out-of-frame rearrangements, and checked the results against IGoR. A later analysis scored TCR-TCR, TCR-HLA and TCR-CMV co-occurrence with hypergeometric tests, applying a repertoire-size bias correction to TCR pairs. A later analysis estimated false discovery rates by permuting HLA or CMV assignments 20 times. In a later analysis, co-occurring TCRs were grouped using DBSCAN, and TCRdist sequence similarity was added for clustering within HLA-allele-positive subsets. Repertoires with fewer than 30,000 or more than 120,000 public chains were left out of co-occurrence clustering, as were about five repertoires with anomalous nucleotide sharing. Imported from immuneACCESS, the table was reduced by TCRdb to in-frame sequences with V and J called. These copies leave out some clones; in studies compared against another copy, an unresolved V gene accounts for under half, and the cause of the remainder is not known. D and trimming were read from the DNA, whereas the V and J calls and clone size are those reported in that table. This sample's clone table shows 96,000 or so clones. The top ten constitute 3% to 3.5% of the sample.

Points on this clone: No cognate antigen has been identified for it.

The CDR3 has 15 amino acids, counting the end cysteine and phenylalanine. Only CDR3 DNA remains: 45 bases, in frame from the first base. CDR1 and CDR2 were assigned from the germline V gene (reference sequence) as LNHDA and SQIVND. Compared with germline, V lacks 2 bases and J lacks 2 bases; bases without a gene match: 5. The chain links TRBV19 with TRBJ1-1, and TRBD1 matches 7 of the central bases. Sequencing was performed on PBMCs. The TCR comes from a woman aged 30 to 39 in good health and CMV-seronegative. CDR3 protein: CASSITGTVNTEAFF. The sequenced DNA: TGTGCCAGTAGTATAACGGGGACAGTCAACACTGAAGCTTTCTTT.